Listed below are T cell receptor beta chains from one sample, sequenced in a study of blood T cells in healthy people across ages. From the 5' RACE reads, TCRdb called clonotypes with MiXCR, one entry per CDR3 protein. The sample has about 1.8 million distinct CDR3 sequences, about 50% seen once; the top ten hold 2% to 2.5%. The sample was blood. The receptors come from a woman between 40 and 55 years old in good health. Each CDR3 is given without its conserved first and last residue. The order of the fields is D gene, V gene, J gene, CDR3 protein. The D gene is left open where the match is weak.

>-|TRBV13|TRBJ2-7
ATGWGLGDEQY
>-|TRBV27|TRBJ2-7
ASRGQLSYEQY
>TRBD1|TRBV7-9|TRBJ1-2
ASSLGQTSYGYT
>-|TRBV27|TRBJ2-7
ASSSQTNPYEQY
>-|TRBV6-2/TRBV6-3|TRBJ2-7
ASVGPTDSYEQY
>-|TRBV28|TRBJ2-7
ASSSEQHTYEQY
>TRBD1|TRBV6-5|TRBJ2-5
ASTGTASQETQY
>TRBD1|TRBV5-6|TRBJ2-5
ASSSPGQGSVETQY
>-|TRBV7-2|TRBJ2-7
ASSLAGSALYEQY
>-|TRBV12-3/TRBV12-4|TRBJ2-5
ASNLYPQGQGTQY
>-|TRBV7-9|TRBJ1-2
ASSLLREEVLYGYT
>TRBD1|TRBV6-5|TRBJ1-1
ASSNLDRGRTEAF
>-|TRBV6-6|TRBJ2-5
ASSLRTGETQY
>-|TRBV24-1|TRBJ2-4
ATSDPRGEVENIQY
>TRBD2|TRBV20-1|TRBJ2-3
SARLAGADTQY
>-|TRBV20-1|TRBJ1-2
SPVGQSNYGYT
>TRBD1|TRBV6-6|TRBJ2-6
ASSRQGRGSGANVLT
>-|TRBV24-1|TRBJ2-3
ATSSSQSRNTQY
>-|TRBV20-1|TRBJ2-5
SASRGIRETQY
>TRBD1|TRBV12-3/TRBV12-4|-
ASSFGDRGETQY
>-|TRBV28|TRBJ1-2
ASSLFGYYGYT
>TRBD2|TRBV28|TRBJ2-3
AGSLVASGDTDTQY
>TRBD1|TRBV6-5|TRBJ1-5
ASSTTTGGHRNQPQH
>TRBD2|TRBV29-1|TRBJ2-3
SFPSPAGVTDTQY
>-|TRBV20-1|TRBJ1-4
SARGEGSNEKLF
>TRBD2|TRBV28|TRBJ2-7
ASTRPSSGVGEQY
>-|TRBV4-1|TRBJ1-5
ASSQPGVGNQPQH
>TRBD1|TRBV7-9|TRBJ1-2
ASSPVTGGADYGYT
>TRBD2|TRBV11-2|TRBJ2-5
ASSLVVQAGGATLQETQY
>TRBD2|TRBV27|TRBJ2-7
ASSKPGTSGEQY
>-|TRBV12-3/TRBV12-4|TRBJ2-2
ASSLQGGTGELF
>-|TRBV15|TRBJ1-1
ATSSSVTGSAAF
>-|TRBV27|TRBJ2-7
ASSLRYPNTYEQY
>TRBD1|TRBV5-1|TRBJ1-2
ASSAGTGNYGYT
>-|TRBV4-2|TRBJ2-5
ASSPLHSGREETQY
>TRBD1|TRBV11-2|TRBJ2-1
ASSRGQGAEQF
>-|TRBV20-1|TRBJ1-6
SARAAGRFYNSPLH
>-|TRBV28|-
ASSFPPGQGAYEQY
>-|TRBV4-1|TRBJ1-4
ASSRPQDSSNEKLF
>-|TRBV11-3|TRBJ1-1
ARTPRPSEAF
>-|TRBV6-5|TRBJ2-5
ASRFRGGMAQETQY
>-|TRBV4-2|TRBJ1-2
ASSQGPGPDYGYT
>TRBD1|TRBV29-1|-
SVTKTGGPDEQY
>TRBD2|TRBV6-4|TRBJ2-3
ASSGLAGAGDTQY
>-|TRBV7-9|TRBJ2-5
ASSLVPREQETQY
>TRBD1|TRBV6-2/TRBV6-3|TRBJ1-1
ASRTGLPLEAF
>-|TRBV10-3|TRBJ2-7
AISTTALSYEQY